These T cell receptor beta chains were read from a single sample in a study of blood T cell repertoires in COVID-19. Data came from immunoSEQ multiplex PCR; TCRdb stores just in-frame clones and leaves some out. The data contain 95,000 or so clones, roughly 81% of them seen just once; the ten biggest clones take up approximately 4.6%. The sequencing input was peripheral blood. Source of these receptors: an elderly man with COVID-19, enrolled during active disease. The CDR3 runs from the conserved cysteine through the conserved F or W. A D gene is named only where the DNA matches it firmly. Not all rows give a size; the values are once, few, many and, for expanded clones, a class.

j_call: TRBJ1-1; v_call: TRBV7-9; clone_size: .; d_call: .; cdr3_aa: CASSLRGQLNTEAFF; cdr3_nt: TGTGCCAGCAGCTTAAGGGGCCAGCTGAACACTGAAGCTTTCTTT
j_call: TRBJ2-7; v_call: TRBV6-6; clone_size: .; d_call: TRBD2; cdr3_aa: CASNPSPGGSYEQYF; cdr3_nt: TGTGCCAGCAACCCGTCGCCGGGGGGGTCCTACGAGCAGTACTTC
j_call: TRBJ1-2; v_call: TRBV10-3; clone_size: few; d_call: .; cdr3_aa: CAISESSGLGRFYTF; cdr3_nt: TGTGCCATCAGTGAGTCGAGTGGACTGGGCCGATTCTACACCTTC
j_call: TRBJ2-3; v_call: TRBV11-2; clone_size: .; d_call: .; cdr3_aa: CASSLAGTGTDTQYF; cdr3_nt: TGTGCCAGCAGCTTAGCGGGAACAGGGACAGATACGCAGTATTTT
j_call: TRBJ2-7; v_call: TRBV6-6; clone_size: .; d_call: TRBD1; cdr3_aa: CASSPPTGGVEQYF; cdr3_nt: TGTGCCAGCAGTCCCCCGACAGGGGGCGTCGAGCAGTACTTC
j_call: TRBJ1-4; v_call: TRBV18; clone_size: .; d_call: TRBD1; cdr3_aa: CASSLGQGREEKLFF; cdr3_nt: TGTGCCAGCTCGCTCGGACAGGGCAGAGAAGAAAAACTGTTTTTT
j_call: TRBJ2-1; v_call: TRBV20-1; clone_size: .; d_call: TRBD2; cdr3_aa: CSASGSVAGGIRYNEQFF; cdr3_nt: TGCAGTGCTAGTGGTTCGGTAGCGGGGGGGATTCGCTACAATGAGCAGTTCTTC
j_call: TRBJ2-2; v_call: TRBV30; clone_size: .; d_call: .; cdr3_aa: CAWRRGMNTGELFF; cdr3_nt: TGTGCCTGGCGCCGAGGGATGAACACCGGGGAGCTGTTTTTT
j_call: TRBJ1-4; v_call: TRBV6-5; clone_size: .; d_call: .; cdr3_aa: CASSYSTVNEKLFF; cdr3_nt: TGTGCCAGCAGTTACTCGACAGTCAATGAAAAACTGTTTTTT
j_call: TRBJ1-1; v_call: TRBV5-6; clone_size: .; d_call: .; cdr3_aa: CASIPSLGASDTEAFF; cdr3_nt: TGTGCCAGCATCCCTTCGTTGGGGGCGTCGGACACTGAAGCTTTCTTT
j_call: TRBJ2-1; v_call: TRBV7-9; clone_size: few; d_call: .; cdr3_aa: CASSPLDGRGSYNEQFF; cdr3_nt: TGTGCCAGCAGCCCCCTAGATGGACGGGGCTCCTACAATGAGCAGTTCTTC
j_call: TRBJ2-7; v_call: TRBV2; clone_size: .; d_call: .; cdr3_aa: CASRRDTSYEQYF; cdr3_nt: TGTGCCAGCAGGAGGGACACCTCCTACGAGCAGTACTTC
j_call: TRBJ1-1; v_call: TRBV29-1; clone_size: .; d_call: .; cdr3_aa: CSGVTGATEAFF; cdr3_nt: TGCAGCGGTGTGACAGGTGCCACTGAAGCTTTCTTT
j_call: TRBJ1-5; v_call: TRBV6-6; clone_size: .; d_call: TRBD1; cdr3_aa: CASSGQGDNQPQHF; cdr3_nt: TGTGCCAGCAGTGGACAGGGGGACAATCAGCCCCAGCATTTT
j_call: TRBJ2-5; v_call: TRBV11-3; clone_size: .; d_call: TRBD2; cdr3_aa: CASSSRLAGGLETQYF; cdr3_nt: TGTGCCAGCAGCTCCCGACTAGCGGGGGGCCTGGAGACCCAGTACTTC
j_call: TRBJ2-1; v_call: TRBV3-1/TRBV3-2; clone_size: .; d_call: TRBD1; cdr3_aa: CASSLRTGDHNEQFF; cdr3_nt: TGTGCCAGCAGCCTACGGACAGGGGACCACAATGAGCAGTTCTTC
j_call: TRBJ2-1; v_call: TRBV25-1; clone_size: .; d_call: .; cdr3_aa: CASSLTLANEQFF; cdr3_nt: TGTGCCAGCAGCCTTACCCTAGCCAATGAGCAGTTCTTC
j_call: TRBJ1-5; v_call: TRBV10-2; clone_size: .; d_call: .; cdr3_aa: CASSESRDQPQHF; cdr3_nt: TGCGCCAGCAGTGAGTCGAGGGATCAGCCCCAGCATTTT
j_call: TRBJ2-7; v_call: TRBV12-5; clone_size: .; d_call: .; cdr3_aa: CASGLPVGAGAYEQYF; cdr3_nt: TGTGCTAGTGGTTTGCCGGTCGGGGCAGGGGCCTACGAGCAGTACTTC
j_call: TRBJ1-3; v_call: TRBV4-1; clone_size: .; d_call: .; cdr3_aa: CASSQEQSYGNTIYF; cdr3_nt: TGCGCCAGCAGCCAGGAACAGAGTTATGGAAACACCATATATTTT
j_call: TRBJ2-1; v_call: TRBV11-2; clone_size: .; d_call: TRBD2; cdr3_aa: CASSLRGAGGGNEQFF; cdr3_nt: TGTGCCAGCAGCTTACGGGGAGCGGGAGGGGGAAATGAGCAGTTCTTC
j_call: TRBJ2-5; v_call: TRBV5-4; clone_size: .; d_call: TRBD2; cdr3_aa: CASSLGGAGGLRETQYF; cdr3_nt: TGTGCCAGCAGCTTGGGAGGTGCGGGAGGGCTCCGAGAGACCCAGTACTTC
j_call: TRBJ2-6; v_call: TRBV28; clone_size: once; d_call: .; cdr3_aa: CASSYGTSKGTFSGANVLTF; cdr3_nt: TGTGCCAGCAGTTATGGGACATCCAAAGGGACCTTCTCTGGGGCCAACGTCCTGACTTTC
j_call: TRBJ1-1; v_call: TRBV6-2/TRBV6-3; clone_size: .; d_call: .; cdr3_aa: CASSTLQRGWIIEAFF; cdr3_nt: TGTGCCAGCAGTACCCTCCAACGGGGATGGATCATTGAAGCTTTCTTT